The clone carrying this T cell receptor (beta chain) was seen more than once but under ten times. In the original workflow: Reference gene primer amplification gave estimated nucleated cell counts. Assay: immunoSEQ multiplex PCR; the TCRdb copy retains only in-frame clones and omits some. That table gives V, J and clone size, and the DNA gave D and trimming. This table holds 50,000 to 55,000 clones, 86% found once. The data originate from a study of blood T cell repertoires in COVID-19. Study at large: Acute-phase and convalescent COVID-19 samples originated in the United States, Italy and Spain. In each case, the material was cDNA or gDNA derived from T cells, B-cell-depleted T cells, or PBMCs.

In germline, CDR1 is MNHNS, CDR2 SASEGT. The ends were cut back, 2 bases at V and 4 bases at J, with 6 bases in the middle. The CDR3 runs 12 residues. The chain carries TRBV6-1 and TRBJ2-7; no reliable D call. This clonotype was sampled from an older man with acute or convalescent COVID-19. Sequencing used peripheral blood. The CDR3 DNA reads TGTGCCAGCAGTGAACCCGAGTACGAGCAGTACTTC. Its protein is CASSEPEYEQYF.